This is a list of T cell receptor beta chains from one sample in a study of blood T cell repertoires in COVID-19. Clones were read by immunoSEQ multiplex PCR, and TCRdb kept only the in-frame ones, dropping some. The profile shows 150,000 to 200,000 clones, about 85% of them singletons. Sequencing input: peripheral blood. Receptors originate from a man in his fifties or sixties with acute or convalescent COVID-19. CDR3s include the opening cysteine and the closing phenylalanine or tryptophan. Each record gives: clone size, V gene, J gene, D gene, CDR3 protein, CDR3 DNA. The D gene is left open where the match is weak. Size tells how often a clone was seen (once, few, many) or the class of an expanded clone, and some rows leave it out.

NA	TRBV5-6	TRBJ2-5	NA	CASSLVRRQETQYF	TGTGCCAGCAGCTTGGTGAGGAGGCAAGAGACCCAGTACTTC
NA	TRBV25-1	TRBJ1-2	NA	CASSTGMQGYTF	TGTGCCAGCAGTACAGGGATGCAGGGCTACACCTTC
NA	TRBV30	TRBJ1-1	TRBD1	CAWSLKGAMGDTEAFF	TGTGCCTGGAGCCTCAAGGGGGCAATGGGGGACACTGAAGCTTTCTTT
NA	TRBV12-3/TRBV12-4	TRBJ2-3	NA	CASSGLTRDTQYF	TGTGCCAGCAGTGGTTTAACGCGGGATACGCAGTATTTT
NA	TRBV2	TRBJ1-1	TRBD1	CASSGQGLEAFF	TGTGCCAGCAGTGGACAGGGCCTTGAAGCTTTCTTT
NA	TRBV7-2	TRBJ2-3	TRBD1	CASSPQGADADTQYF	TGTGCCAGCAGCCCGCAGGGGGCCGACGCAGATACGCAGTATTTT
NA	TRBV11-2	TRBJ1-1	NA	CASSLQIMNTEAFF	TGTGCCAGCAGCTTGCAGATAATGAACACTGAAGCTTTCTTT
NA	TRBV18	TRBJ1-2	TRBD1	CASSPPGQGLRGYTF	TGTGCCAGCTCACCACCGGGACAGGGTCTGAGAGGCTACACCTTC
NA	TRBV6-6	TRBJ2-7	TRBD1	CASSYSGQGIGEQYF	TGTGCCAGCAGTTACTCGGGACAGGGAATTGGCGAGCAGTACTTC
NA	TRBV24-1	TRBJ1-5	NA	CATSTGYGNQPQHF	TGTGCCACCAGTACAGGGTACGGCAATCAGCCCCAGCATTTT
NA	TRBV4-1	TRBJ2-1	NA	CASSQLWYNEQFF	TGCGCCAGCAGCCAACTATGGTACAATGAGCAGTTCTTC
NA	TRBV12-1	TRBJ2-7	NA	CASSSGPPIAGPYEQYF	TGTGCCAGCAGCTCAGGGCCCCCTATAGCGGGCCCCTACGAGCAGTACTTC
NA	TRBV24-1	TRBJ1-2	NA	CATSAGLRYGYTF	TGTGCCACCAGTGCGGGACTTAGGTATGGCTACACCTTC
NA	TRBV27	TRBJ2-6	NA	CASSLGRTSGANVLTF	TGTGCCAGCAGTTTAGGGAGGACCTCTGGGGCCAACGTCCTGACTTTC
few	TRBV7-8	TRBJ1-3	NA	CASSLDRGNTIYF	TGTGCCAGCAGCCTCGATCGGGGAAACACCATATATTTT
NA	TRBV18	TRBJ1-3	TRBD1	CASFDRDSGNTIYF	TGTGCCAGCTTCGACAGGGACTCTGGAAACACCATATATTTT
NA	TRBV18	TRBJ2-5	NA	CASSPEETQYF	TGTGCCAGCTCACCCGAAGAGACCCAGTACTTC
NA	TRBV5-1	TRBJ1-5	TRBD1	CASSPGTGGGQPQHF	TGCGCCAGCAGCCCCGGGACAGGGGGCGGCCAGCCCCAGCATTTT
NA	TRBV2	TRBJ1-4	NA	CASRKGAPNEKLFF	TGTGCCAGCAGGAAGGGAGCTCCTAATGAAAAACTGTTTTTT
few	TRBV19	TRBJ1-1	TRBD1	CASSQGARDTEAFF	TGTGCCAGTAGTCAGGGGGCTCGGGACACTGAAGCTTTCTTT
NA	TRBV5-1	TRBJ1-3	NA	CASSTGSGNTIYF	TGCGCCAGCAGTACAGGGTCTGGAAACACCATATATTTT
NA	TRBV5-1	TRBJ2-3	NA	CASSFGGFSLTSTDTQYF	TGCGCCAGCAGCTTCGGGGGTTTTTCCCTTACTAGCACAGATACGCAGTATTTT
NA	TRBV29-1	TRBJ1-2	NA	CSAKTGSGYTF	TGCAGCGCGAAGACAGGAAGCGGCTACACCTTC
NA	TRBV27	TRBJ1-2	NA	CASSLYPGTYGYTF	TGTGCCAGCAGTTTATACCCGGGAACCTATGGCTACACCTTC
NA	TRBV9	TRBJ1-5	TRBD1	CASSVLPPDRGHQPQHF	TGTGCCAGCAGCGTACTCCCCCCCGACAGGGGGCATCAGCCCCAGCATTTT
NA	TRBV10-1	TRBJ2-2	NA	CASSESWQEGTGELFF	TGCGCCAGCAGTGAGTCCTGGCAGGAGGGGACCGGGGAGCTGTTTTTT
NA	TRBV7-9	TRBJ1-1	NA	CASSLDYGFAGPMDTEAFF	TGTGCCAGCAGCTTAGATTATGGGTTCGCAGGGCCCATGGACACTGAAGCTTTCTTT
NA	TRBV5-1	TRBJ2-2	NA	CASTQGNTGELFF	TGCGCCAGCACCCAGGGTAACACCGGGGAGCTGTTTTTT
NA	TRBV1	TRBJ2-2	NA	CTSSLCRGNTGELFF	TGCACCAGCAGCCTTTGCCGGGGGAACACCGGGGAGCTGTTTTTT
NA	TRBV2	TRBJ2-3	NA	CASKRPGPDTQYF	TGTGCCAGCAAGAGGCCTGGCCCAGATACGCAGTATTTT
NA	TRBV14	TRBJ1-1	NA	CASSQDDGVWAEAFF	TGTGCCAGCAGCCAAGATGACGGGGTTTGGGCTGAAGCTTTCTTT
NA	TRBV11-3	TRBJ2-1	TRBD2	CASSSGLAGVEQFF	TGTGCCAGCAGCTCGGGACTAGCGGGAGTTGAGCAGTTCTTC
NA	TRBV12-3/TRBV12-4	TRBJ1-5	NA	CASSPLRAQPQHF	TGTGCCAGCAGTCCCTTGCGAGCGCAGCCCCAGCATTTT
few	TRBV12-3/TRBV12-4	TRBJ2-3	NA	CASSLAREDTQYF	TGTGCCAGCAGTTTAGCGCGAGAAGATACGCAGTATTTT
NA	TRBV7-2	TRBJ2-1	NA	CASSLSSGTQANEQFF	TGTGCCAGCAGCTTAAGTAGCGGTACCCAGGCCAATGAGCAGTTCTTC
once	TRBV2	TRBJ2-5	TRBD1	CASTPTGQEVAWETQYF	TGTGCCAGCACCCCAACTGGACAGGAGGTAGCGTGGGAGACCCAGTACTTC
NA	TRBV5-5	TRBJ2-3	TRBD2	CASQGLAGSDTQYF	TGTGCCAGCCAGGGACTAGCGGGATCAGATACGCAGTATTTT
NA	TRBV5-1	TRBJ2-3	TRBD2	CASSLVLAGVSTDTQYF	TGCGCCAGCAGCTTGGTCCTAGCGGGGGTGAGCACAGATACGCAGTATTTT
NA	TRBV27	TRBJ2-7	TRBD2	CASSLSSGGRGGEQYF	TGTGCCAGCAGTTTATCCAGCGGGGGGAGAGGAGGCGAGCAGTACTTC
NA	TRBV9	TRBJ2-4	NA	CASSPLGSQAKNIQYF	TGTGCCAGCAGCCCTCTGGGGAGTCAGGCCAAAAACATTCAGTACTTC